The clone carrying this T cell receptor beta chain was recorded once. Measured with immunoSEQ multiplex PCR; TCRdb has only the in-frame clones, and not every one. The sample lists around 150,000 clones, roughly nine tenths occurring once. Germline V gives CDR1 SGHAT, CDR2 FQDESV (reference sequence). The CDR3 extends over 15 amino acids. V lost 6 bases and J lost 6, with 17 bases in between. The record originates from a study of T cell responses to AZD1222 COVID-19 vaccine. The chain uses TRBV11-1 and TRBJ1-4; D perhaps matches TRBD1 (6 bases). This TCR came from an adult who received the MenACWY meningococcal vaccine as a control. The sequences come from peripheral blood, collected 28 days after the second dose of the MenACWY control vaccine. This CDR3 is CASSQGGTSDEKLFF. CDR3 DNA sequence: TGTGCCAGCAGTCAAGGCGGGACAAGCGATGAAAAACTGTTTTTT.